A selection of T cell receptor beta chains follows, all from one sample in a study of T cells in tuberculosis. The repertoire was sequenced with immunoSEQ multiplex PCR; TCRdb's copy has only in-frame clones and lacks some. The data hold thousands of clones, with approximately 97% observed a single time. The specimen was PBMCs, collected at tuberculosis diagnosis. Receptor source: an adult with tuberculosis. Each CDR3 is given with its conserved first and last residue. D genes are given only for firm matches. Clone size, where shown, is once, few, many, or a class for clones that have expanded.

d_call | clone_size | j_call | v_call | cdr3_nt | cdr3_aa
- | - | TRBJ1-2 | TRBV14 | TGTGCCAGCAGCGGGTTTCGAACGGGGTATGGCTACACCTTC | CASSGFRTGYGYTF
TRBD1 | - | TRBJ2-2 | TRBV19 | TGTGCCAGTAGTCCCAACCGGGACAGGTTGACCGGGGAGCTGTTTTTT | CASSPNRDRLTGELFF
- | - | TRBJ1-1 | TRBV6-8 | TGTGCCAGGGGGACACTCAACACTGAAGCTTTCTTT | CARGTLNTEAFF
- | - | TRBJ2-2 | TRBV10-1 | TGCGCCAGCAGTGAGTCTATCTTGGAGGGGGCCCAAACCGGGGAGCTGTTTTTT | CASSESILEGAQTGELFF
- | - | TRBJ2-7 | TRBV4-1 | TGCGCCAGCAGCCAAGATCCCAGGGCCTACGAGCAGTACTTC | CASSQDPRAYEQYF
- | - | TRBJ2-7 | TRBV29-1 | TGCAGCGTTGGACACGCAGGGGGAGGCGAGCAGTACTTC | CSVGHAGGGEQYF
TRBD1 | - | TRBJ1-3 | TRBV7-8 | TGTGCCAGCAGCCCACCCCGGGACAGGGTTGGAAACACCATATATTTT | CASSPPRDRVGNTIYF
- | - | TRBJ2-2 | TRBV9 | TGTGCCAGCAGCGCCGGACAGACGAACACCGGGGAGCTGTTTTTT | CASSAGQTNTGELFF
- | - | TRBJ2-5 | TRBV30 | TGTGCCTGGAGTGTAACCACCCCCACTGGCCAAGAGACCCAGTACTTC | CAWSVTTPTGQETQYF
TRBD2 | - | TRBJ2-2 | TRBV30 | TGTGCCTGGAGTCGACTAGCGATAACCGGGGAGCTGTTTTTT | CAWSRLAITGELFF
- | - | TRBJ2-2 | TRBV2 | TGTGCCAGCAGTCTAAGGGGGTCCGGGGAGCTGTTTTTT | CASSLRGSGELFF
- | - | TRBJ1-2 | TRBV25-1 | TGTGCCAGCAGTGAAAGTGGGAGGGTCTATGGCTACACCTTC | CASSESGRVYGYTF
- | - | TRBJ2-7 | TRBV15 | TGTGCCACCAGCAGAGATCAAGAGGCTTACGAGCAGTACTTC | CATSRDQEAYEQYF
TRBD1 | - | TRBJ1-1 | TRBV5-1 | TGCGCCAGCAGCCCTATATCGACAGGGCTTACTGCTGAAGCTTTCTTT | CASSPISTGLTAEAFF
TRBD1 | - | TRBJ2-7 | TRBV4-1 | TGCGCCAGCAGCCAGGGACAGGGGTCCCCCTACGAGCAGTACTTC | CASSQGQGSPYEQYF
- | - | TRBJ2-6 | TRBV10-3 | TGTGCCACCGGGACTCCAACAACTGGGGCCAACGTCCTGACTTTC | CATGTPTTGANVLTF
- | - | TRBJ2-1 | TRBV7-6 | TGTGCCAGCAGCCCCCGACTAGACCAGTTCTTC | CASSPRLDQFF
TRBD2 | - | TRBJ2-5 | TRBV10-2 | TGCGCCAGCAGGGCACTAGCGGGAGGCGGGGAGACCCAGTACTTC | CASRALAGGGETQYF
TRBD1 | - | TRBJ2-1 | TRBV5-1 | TGCGCCAGCAGCTTGTCAGGGGGTGCTCCCGATGAGCAGTTCTTC | CASSLSGGAPDEQFF
TRBD2 | - | TRBJ2-3 | TRBV11-2 | TGTGCCAGCAGCTTAGGGACTAGGGGCACAGATACGCAGTATTTT | CASSLGTRGTDTQYF
TRBD1 | once | TRBJ1-1 | TRBV6-5 | TGTGCCAGCAGAACCTCCCCCGGGACAGGCCTACAAGCTTTCTTT | CASRTSPGTGLQAFF
- | - | TRBJ2-7 | TRBV12-5 | TGTGCTAGTGGTTTGCCTACCCAGGGCCGCTACGAGCAGTACTTC | CASGLPTQGRYEQYF
TRBD2 | - | TRBJ2-3 | TRBV11-1 | TGTGCCAGCGGGGGGACTAGCGGGAGCTGGGACACAGATACGCAGTATTTT | CASGGTSGSWDTDTQYF
- | - | TRBJ2-2 | TRBV19 | TGTGCCAGTAGTTGGACGGGCGGGTCCACCGGGGAGCTGTTTTTT | CASSWTGGSTGELFF
- | - | TRBJ2-7 | TRBV6-5 | TGTGCCAGCAGTCCCTCGGAGGGTAACGAGCAGTACTTC | CASSPSEGNEQYF
- | - | TRBJ1-2 | TRBV27 | TGTGCCAGCAGTTTAGCCGGCAGGGGAGATGGCTACACCTTC | CASSLAGRGDGYTF
TRBD1 | - | TRBJ1-1 | TRBV10-3 | TGTGCCATCAGTGAGTCGGAGGGGGCGCTTGGTAATACTGAAGCTTTCTTT | CAISESEGALGNTEAFF
TRBD1 | - | TRBJ1-1 | TRBV4-1 | TGCGCCACCCACCGGACAGGGTTGGGAAACACTGAAGCTTTCTTT | CATHRTGLGNTEAFF
- | - | TRBJ1-1 | TRBV14 | TGTGCCAGCAGCTATTTTAGGAACACTGAAGCTTTCTTT | CASSYFRNTEAFF
- | - | TRBJ1-1 | TRBV5-1 | TGCGCCAGCAGCACGGGACAGAACACTGAAGCTTTCTTT | CASSTGQNTEAFF
TRBD2 | - | TRBJ2-4 | TRBV5-1 | TGCGCCAGCAGCACGGCGGGAGTTAAGGGAAACATTCAGTACTTC | CASSTAGVKGNIQYF
- | - | TRBJ2-1 | TRBV5-1 | TGCGCCAGCAGCGCAGAGCGGGCGGTCCATGAGCAGTTCTTC | CASSAERAVHEQFF
- | once | TRBJ2-7 | TRBV18 | TGTGCCAGCTCACCACGCTCGGCGGTCTCCTACGAGCAGTACTTC | CASSPRSAVSYEQYF
TRBD1 | - | TRBJ1-2 | TRBV5-4 | TGTGCCAGCAGCTTTCAGGGGGCCTATGGCTACACCTTC | CASSFQGAYGYTF
TRBD2 | - | TRBJ2-6 | TRBV5-1 | TGCGCCAGCAGCTTGGGTCTAGCGGGGAGTGGTATAATAACTGGGGCCAACGTCCTGACTTTC | CASSLGLAGSGIITGANVLTF
TRBD1 | - | TRBJ2-7 | TRBV27 | TGTGCCAGCAGCCGGAACAGGGGGCGTGACGAGCAGTACTTC | CASSRNRGRDEQYF
TRBD1 | - | TRBJ2-3 | TRBV5-8 | TGTGCCAGTCCCCGACAGGGGGCTGATACGCAGTATTTT | CASPRQGADTQYF
TRBD2 | - | TRBJ2-3 | TRBV27 | TGTGCCAGCAGTTCCTCTAGCGGAGTGACAGATACGCAGTATTTT | CASSSSSGVTDTQYF
TRBD2 | - | TRBJ2-1 | TRBV2 | TGTGCCAGCAGTGTGGAGCGGGGGGGCGGGGAGCAGTTCTTC | CASSVERGGGEQFF
- | - | TRBJ1-2 | TRBV19 | TGTGCCAGCCAAAGTGGGGGCGCGACGAACGAATGCTACACCTTC | CASQSGGATNECYTF
TRBD1 | - | TRBJ2-1 | TRBV28 | TGTGCCAGCAGCCGCACAGGGGGTTCCTACAATGAGCAGTTCTTC | CASSRTGGSYNEQFF
- | - | TRBJ1-5 | TRBV6-1 | TGTGCCAGCAGTGTAGACTTTTATAGCAATCAGCCCCAGCATTTT | CASSVDFYSNQPQHF
- | - | TRBJ1-2 | TRBV21-1 | TGTGCCAGCAGCAAAGATCCGAGGGGGCGAGGAGGCTACACCTTC | CASSKDPRGRGGYTF
TRBD1 | - | TRBJ2-1 | TRBV9 | TGTGCCAGCAGCGTAGCCCCAGGGGGCGGGTACAATGAGCAGTTCTTC | CASSVAPGGGYNEQFF